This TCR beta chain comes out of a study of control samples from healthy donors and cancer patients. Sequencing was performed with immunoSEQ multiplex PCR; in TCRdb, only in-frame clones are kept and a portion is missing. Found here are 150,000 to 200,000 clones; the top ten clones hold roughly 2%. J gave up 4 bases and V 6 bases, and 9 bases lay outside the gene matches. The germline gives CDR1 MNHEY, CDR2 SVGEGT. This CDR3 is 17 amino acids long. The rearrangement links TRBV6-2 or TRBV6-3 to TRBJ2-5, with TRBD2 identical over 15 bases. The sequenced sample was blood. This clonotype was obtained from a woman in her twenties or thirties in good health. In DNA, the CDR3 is TGTGCCAGCAGCCTCCGGACTAGCGGGGGGGCCCGAGAGACCCAGTACTTC. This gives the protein CASSLRTSGGARETQYF.